This T cell receptor beta chain stems from a study of blood T cell repertoires in COVID-19. Study as a whole: The origin of the acute and convalescent COVID-19 samples was the United States, Italy and Spain.

CDR1 MNHNS and CDR2 SASEGT come from the germline V gene. The CDR3 sequence is 15 residues long. V was clipped by 3 bases and J by 4 bases; unmatched bases: 4. As originally analysed: Estimation of nucleated cell counts relied on the amplification of reference gene primers. Produced via immunoSEQ multiplex PCR; TCRdb's table is partial and in-frame only. The V and J calls and the clone size are those of that table, but D and trimming were determined from the DNA. The sample lists almost 500,000 clones; approximately 91% were seen once. Sequences were obtained from PBMCs or T cells enriched from blood (not recorded which). The TCR comes from a woman aged 60-70 years who had recovered from COVID-19. The chain combines TRBV6-1 with TRBJ1-5; 9 nucleotides align to TRBD1. The CDR3 loop is CASSEGTGRNQPQHF. CDR3 bases: TGTGCCAGCAGTGAGGGGACAGGGCGGAATCAGCCCCAGCATTTT.